Only a few counts were recorded for the clone carrying this T cell receptor (beta chain). This entry belongs to a study of T cell responses to AZD1222 COVID-19 vaccine. CDR1 and CDR2 from the germline V gene are SGDLS and YYNGEE. Trimming shortened V by 1 base and J by 0 bases, and 17 bases separated the two germline ends. The length of the CDR3 is 19 residues. TCRdb's copy holds only in-frame clones and misses some; the assay was immunoSEQ multiplex PCR. The sample has more than 90,000 clones; roughly 84% are singletons. The TCR was taken from an adult in good health. The chain links TRBV9 to TRBJ1-6; D might be TRBD1 (6 bases). The sequenced sample was peripheral blood, obtained on day 0 of AZD1222 vaccination. The CDR3 DNA reads as TGTGCCAGCAGCGTATCTTCGGAGGACAGAAGCTCCTATAATTCACCCCTCCACTTT. It yields the protein CASSVSSEDRSSYNSPLHF.